Listed below are T cell receptor beta chains from one sample, sequenced in a study of T cells in Graves' hyperthyroidism and ophthalmopathy. One entry per CDR3 protein results from TCRdb running MiXCR on the multiplex PCR reads. The profile covers about 400,000 distinct CDR3 sequences, with 15% to 18% appearing a single time and approximately 30% taken by the ten largest. Sequenced input: blood. These receptors were obtained from a woman aged 18-29 years with Graves' hyperthyroidism that later progressed to Graves' ophthalmopathy. The CDR3 runs from the conserved cysteine through the conserved F or W. A D gene is named only where the DNA matches it firmly. The listing skips clone size in some rows; elsewhere it reads once, few, many or a size class.

CDR3 protein: CSANPPGTTTWGYEQYF; CDR3 DNA: TGCAGTGCCAACCCCCCGGGGACCACAACCTGGGGCTACGAGCAGTACTTC; D gene: NA; V gene: TRBV20-1; J gene: TRBJ2-7; clone size: NA
CDR3 protein: CASSQIYGPKGNQPQHF; CDR3 DNA: TGTGCCAGCAGCCAAATTTATGGGCCGAAAGGCAATCAGCCCCAGCATTTT; D gene: NA; V gene: TRBV14; J gene: TRBJ1-5; clone size: few
CDR3 protein: CASNEWDRETVYGYTF; CDR3 DNA: TGTGCCAGCAACGAGTGGGACAGGGAGACCGTTTATGGCTACACCTTC; D gene: TRBD1; V gene: TRBV14; J gene: TRBJ1-2; clone size: few
CDR3 protein: CSATRQEPHEKLFF; CDR3 DNA: TGCAGTGCTACCCGACAGGAGCCTCATGAAAAACTGTTTTTT; D gene: NA; V gene: TRBV20-1; J gene: TRBJ1-4; clone size: many
CDR3 protein: CASSQGLGTHQPQHF; CDR3 DNA: TGTGCCAGCAGCCAAGGACTTGGCACCCATCAGCCCCAGCATTTT; D gene: NA; V gene: TRBV3-1; J gene: TRBJ1-5; clone size: many
CDR3 protein: CASSFEGYEQYF; CDR3 DNA: TGTGCCAGCAGCTTTGAGGGGTACGAGCAGTACTTC; D gene: NA; V gene: TRBV5-5; J gene: TRBJ2-7; clone size: NA
CDR3 protein: CASSQVLLGTPSNSPLHF; CDR3 DNA: TGCGCCAGCAGCCAAGTTTTACTCGGGACCCCTTCTAATTCACCCCTCCACTTT; D gene: NA; V gene: TRBV4-1; J gene: TRBJ1-6; clone size: few
CDR3 protein: CASSLGTDSLAYNEQFF; CDR3 DNA: TGTGCCAGCAGCTTGGGGACGGACTCGCTGGCATACAATGAGCAGTTCTTC; D gene: NA; V gene: TRBV5-5; J gene: TRBJ2-1; clone size: NA
CDR3 protein: CSVVRDRGNNEQFF; CDR3 DNA: TGCAGCGTTGTCCGGGACAGGGGTAACAATGAGCAGTTCTTC; D gene: TRBD1; V gene: TRBV29-1; J gene: TRBJ2-1; clone size: NA
CDR3 protein: CASSVGTVDNEQFF; CDR3 DNA: TGTGCCAGCAGCGTAGGCACAGTGGACAATGAGCAGTTCTTC; D gene: NA; V gene: TRBV9; J gene: TRBJ2-1; clone size: many